This TCR beta chain was sequenced for a study of control samples from healthy donors and cancer patients. The CDR3 covers 18 residues. V was cut by 6 bases and J by 5 bases, with 26 bases left in between. Germline lookup yields CDR1 SGHDT and CDR2 YYEEEE. The repertoire was sequenced with immunoSEQ multiplex PCR; TCRdb's copy has only in-frame clones and lacks some. This table has under 150,000 clones, about 95% appearing once. The J gene is TRBJ2-2, the V gene TRBV5-6; D might be TRBD1 (5 bases). This receptor was taken from a man aged 25-45 years in good health. The specimen was blood. Here the CDR3 reads CASTHRQGTLALTGELFF. In nucleotides, the CDR3 is TGTGCCAGCACCCACCGGCAGGGCACGTTGGCCTTAACCGGGGAGCTGTTTTTT.